Shown below are 20 T cell receptor beta chains from a single sample sequenced in a study of control samples from healthy donors and cancer patients. Sequenced by immunoSEQ multiplex PCR; TCRdb stores in-frame clones only, minus some. The data hold 80,000 or so clones, with around 95% observed a single time. Sequenced sample: blood. All receptors derive from a woman between 40 and 55 years old in good health.

The genes are TRBV12-3 or TRBV12-4 and TRBJ1-2; D might be TRBD1 (5 bases). The CDR3 runs 13 residues. Trimming removed 2 bases at V and 8 bases at J, with 12 bases between. The CDR3 protein is CASSLIRQGGYTF. For the CDR3, the DNA is TGTGCCAGCAGTTTAATTAGGCAGGGAGGCTACACCTTC.

This clone was seen more than once but under ten times. V gene TRBV5-6 combines with J gene TRBJ2-5; D is perhaps TRBD1 (6 bases). This CDR3 spans 15 amino acids. Germline V gene data show CDR1 as SGHDT and CDR2 as YYEEEE. V lost 3 bases and J lost 4, with 16 bases in between. CDR3 residues: CASSSPHREGETQYF. The CDR3 DNA follows: TGTGCCAGCAGCTCCCCGCACAGGGAAGGAGAGACCCAGTACTTC.

V is TRBV5-1 and J is TRBJ2-7, with 8 bases matching TRBD1. After removal of 7 bases from V and 3 bases from J, the junction contained 3 bases not matched to a gene. The CDR3 consists of 12 residues. CDR1 is SGHRS, CDR2 YFSETQ, per germline. The CDR3 protein is CASGTGHYEQYF. Written as DNA, the CDR3 is TGCGCCAGCGGGACAGGCCACTACGAGCAGTACTTC.

The chain is built from TRBV5-1 and TRBJ2-5, with 7 bases lining up with TRBD2. Germline CDR1 SGHRS, CDR2 YFSETQ. V dropped 2 bases and J dropped 3; count of bases not matched to a gene: 7. This CDR3 region has 15 residues. CDR3 coding DNA: TGCGCCAGCAGCTTAGGTGGGAGGGTCGAAGAGACCCAGTACTTC. Protein sequence: CASSLGGRVEETQYF.

The V gene is TRBV2, the J gene TRBJ2-2; D not resolved. V shed 7 bases and J shed 1 base, with 7 bases lying between them. This CDR3 spans 13 amino acids. Germline assignment: CDR1 SNHLY and CDR2 FYNNEI. CDR3: CASTTRNTGELFF. The CDR3 nucleotides are TGTGCCAGCACGACGAGGAACACCGGGGAGCTGTTTTTT.

The rearrangement links TRBV6-6 to TRBJ1-2; D not resolved. Germline loops: CDR1 MNHNY, CDR2 SVGAGI (reference sequence). The V and J ends lost 8 bases and 1 base respectively, with 14 bases between them. The CDR3 sequence is 14 residues long. For the CDR3, the DNA is TGTGCCAGCCAATCCCCGGAGGGTAACTATGGCTACACCTTC. It encodes CASQSPEGNYGYTF.

The J gene is TRBJ2-7, the V gene TRBV10-2, with 10 bases fitting TRBD2. Germline CDR1 reads WSHSY; CDR2 reads SAAADI. After removal of 6 bases from V and 4 bases from J, the junction contained 6 bases not matched to a gene. The CDR3 is 14 residues long. Written as DNA, the CDR3 is TGCGCCAGCAGGTCTAGCGGGAGCGGGTACGAGCAGTACTTC. It is translated as CASRSSGSGYEQYF.

The V gene is TRBV6-5, the J gene TRBJ1-4; unclear D gene. Germline V gene sequence: CDR1 MNHEY, CDR2 SVGAGI. Trimming cost V 6 bases and J 4 bases, with 12 bases left between them. This CDR3 spans 14 amino acids. CDR3 amino acids: CASSYVPSNEKLFF. The CDR3 nucleotides are TGTGCCAGCAGCTACGTACCGAGTAATGAAAAACTGTTTTTT.

The chain links TRBV7-3 to TRBJ1-5; D perhaps matches TRBD1 (5 bases). V was pared by 2 bases and J by 5 bases, with 7 bases between. There are 13 residues in the CDR3. Germline lookup yields CDR1 SGHTA and CDR2 FQGTGA. DNA of the CDR3: TGTGCCAGCAGCTTACGGGGGGATCAGCCCCAGCATTTT. Encoded protein: CASSLRGDQPQHF. Together with reference TRBV7-3 and TRBJ1-5, the CDR3 gives the full variable domain: GAGVSQTPSNKVTEKGKYVELRCDPISGHTALYWYRQSLGQGPEFLIYFQGTGAADDSGLPNDRFFAVRPEGSVSTLKIQRTERGDSAVYLCASSLRGDQPQHFGDGTRLSIL.

The V gene is TRBV4-3, the J gene TRBJ1-5; D gene uncertain. CDR1 is LGHNA and CDR2 is YSLEER in the germline V gene. Trimming left V 1 base short and J 2 bases short, with 3 bases between. The CDR3 sequence is 13 residues long. The CDR3 loop reads CASSQGGNQPQHF. The CDR3 nucleotides read TGCGCCAGCAGCCAAGGAGGCAATCAGCCCCAGCATTTT.

The genes are TRBV18 and TRBJ2-7; 11 bases agree with TRBD2. The trim removed 5 bases at V and 7 bases at J, leaving 7 bases unmatched. CDR1 is KGHSH, CDR2 LQKENI, per germline. The CDR3 is made up of 14 amino acids. The CDR3 is CASSSGLAVREQYF. The CDR3 DNA sequence: TGTGCCAGCTCATCGGGACTAGCGGTGAGGGAGCAGTACTTC. The complete variable domain, with remaining parts taken from reference TRBV18 and TRBJ2-7, reads NAGVMQNPRHLVRRRGQEARLRCSPMKGHSHVYWYRQLPEEGLKFMVYLQKENIIDESGMPKERFSAEFPKEGPSILRIQQVVRGDSAAYFCASSSGLAVREQYFGPGTRLTVT.

This clone showed up just once. The rearrangement joins TRBV5-8 to TRBJ1-5; D is unclear. Germline V lookup: CDR1 SGHTS, CDR2 YDEGEE. V was cut by 1 base and J by 5 bases, with 4 bases left in between. The CDR3 contains 12 residues. The CDR3 protein is CASSLWYQPQHF. The DNA for the CDR3 is TGTGCCAGCAGCTTGTGGTATCAGCCCCAGCATTTT.

The table lists this clone with a count of one. The rearrangement uses TRBV9 and TRBJ1-3, with D tentatively TRBD1 (6 bases). Trimming cost V 3 bases and J 4 bases, with 11 bases left between them. Germline-derived CDR1 and CDR2 are SGDLS and YYNGEE. This CDR3 contains 14 residues. CDR3 in amino acids: CASSAGTSGNTIYF. The CDR3 DNA reads as TGTGCCAGCAGCGCCGGGACATCGGGAAACACCATATATTTT.

The J gene is TRBJ2-3, the V gene TRBV7-9; maybe TRBD1 (5 bases). CDR3 length: 13 amino acids. Trimming cost V 4 bases and J 4 bases, with 9 bases left between them. Germline V lookup: CDR1 SEHNR, CDR2 FQNEAQ (reference sequence). In nucleotides, the CDR3 is TGTGCCAGCAGCTCTAAGGGGCCAGATACGCAGTATTTT. It is translated as CASSSKGPDTQYF.

The rearrangement links TRBV2 to TRBJ2-3, with 10 bases aligning to TRBD2. The ends lost 8 bases at V and 3 bases at J; junction bases unmatched: 5. CDR1 is SNHLY, CDR2 FYNNEI, per germline. The CDR3 totals 14 residues. The CDR3 loop reads CASSETSGTDTQYF. DNA of the CDR3: TGTGCCAGCTCGGAGACTAGCGGGACAGATACGCAGTATTTT. The whole variable domain, remainder taken from reference TRBV2 and TRBJ2-3, is EPEVTQTPSHQVTQMGQEVILRCVPISNHLYFYWYRQILGQKVEFLVSFYNNEISEKSEIFDDQFSVERPDGSNFTLKIRSTKLEDSAMYFCASSETSGTDTQYFGPGTRLTVL.

This clone was seen more than once but under ten times. The CDR3, as DNA: TGTGCCAGCAGTCGTAGCGGGGGCAACACAGATACGCAGTATTTT. It yields the protein CASSRSGGNTDTQYF. The chain has TRBV6-4 and TRBJ2-3, with TRBD2 identical over 9 bases. There are 15 residues in the CDR3. V lost 5 bases, J lost 2 bases, and 5 bases stayed unmatched. Germline V gene sequence: CDR1 MRHNA, CDR2 SNTAGT.

This chain connects TRBV7-9 to TRBJ2-7; possible D gene TRBD1, 6 bases. CDR3 length: 12 amino acids. Trimming shortened V by 4 bases and J by 5 bases, and 9 bases separated the two germline ends. The germline gives CDR1 SEHNR, CDR2 FQNEAQ (reference sequence). CDR3 sequence reads: CASSSGAHEQYF. The CDR3, as DNA: TGTGCCAGCAGCTCAGGGGCCCACGAGCAGTACTTC.

The J gene is TRBJ2-7, the V gene TRBV5-8; 8 nucleotides match TRBD1. Trimming at V came to 6 bases and at J to 6 bases, leaving 5 bases not matched to a gene. The CDR3 has 12 amino acids. Germline loops: CDR1 SGHTS, CDR2 YDEGEE. The CDR3 DNA sequence: TGTGCCAGCACCCGGACAGGGTCCGAGCAGTACTTC. Translating gives CASTRTGSEQYF.

The chain employs TRBV28 and TRBJ2-7; TRBD2 matches at 11 bases. CDR1 is MDHEN, CDR2 SYDVKM, per germline. V was pared by 5 bases and J by 0 bases, with 3 bases of the junction left unmatched. The CDR3 loop spans 15 amino acids. The CDR3 DNA is TGTGCCAGCAGTCATAGCGGGGGGGGCTCCTACGAGCAGTACTTC. Its protein is CASSHSGGGSYEQYF.

The chain recombines TRBV7-2 with TRBJ1-1, with D possibly being TRBD1 (6 bases). The CDR3 consists of 14 residues. Germline-derived CDR1 and CDR2 are SGHTA and FQGNSA. V shed 5 bases and J shed 3 bases, with 13 bases lying between them. In nucleotides, the CDR3 is TGTGCCAGCAGCCCACAGGGCGGTGACACTGAAGCTTTCTTT. This sequence encodes CASSPQGGDTEAFF. The full variable domain, in which reference TRBV7-2 and TRBJ1-1 provide the parts outside the CDR3, is GAGVSQSPSNKVTEKGKDVELRCDPISGHTALYWYRQSLGQGLEFLIYFQGNSAPDKSGLPSDRFSAERTGGSVSTLTIQRTQQEDSAVYLCASSPQGGDTEAFFGQGTRLTVV.